The clone carrying this TCR beta chain showed up many times. Antigen specificity is unknown. The data were taken from a study of T cells in Graves' hyperthyroidism and ophthalmopathy. Background on the study: Any treatment followed the collection of peripheral blood at initial diagnosis. General observations from the study: Most thyroid clonotypes with frequency above 0.001 were detected in blood.

Each ophthalmopathy patient scored at least 3 on the Clinical Activity Score and at least 4 on NOSPECS grade, with duration under 3 months. The PBMCs had their origin in 7.5 to 10 ml of fresh peripheral blood. Germline V gene sequence: CDR1 DFQATT, CDR2 SNEGSKA (reference sequence). The CDR3 is made up of 13 amino acids. V shed 6 bases and J 4 bases; nucleotides not matched to a gene: 6. The source material, RNA transcripts, was used to amplify TCR beta CDR3 regions. HTBI primers drove first-round RT-PCR of the TCR CDR3. A single record per CDR3 protein comes from TCRdb applying MiXCR to the multiplex PCR reads. Altogether some 320,000 distinct CDR3 sequences are present, approximately 15% being singletons, with the ten largest covering 34%.

The rearrangement links TRBV20-1 to TRBJ1-1; 9 positions match TRBD1. Input material: blood. The sequence derives from a woman between 40 and 55 years old with Graves' ophthalmopathy. CDR3 protein: CSAKQGAGTEAFF. Here the CDR3 DNA reads TGCAGTGCCAAACAGGGGGCAGGCACTGAAGCTTTCTTT.